The clone carrying this T cell receptor (beta chain) was counted a single time. The antigen is not known. The V and J ends lost 5 bases and 0 bases, in that order; junction bases with no gene match: 5. Germline V gene sequence: CDR1 SGHTA, CDR2 FQGNSA. The CDR3 extends over 15 amino acids. Among a few donor pairs, the unstimulated naive, memory, effector memory and TEMRA subsets underwent sequencing. The record originates from a study of siplizumab effects on memory and regulatory T cells. Study conclusions and caveats: Mappable CD4+ clones that were alloreactive averaged approximately 64% Treg-derived with siplizumab versus 25% to 30% in controls. It seemed that naive T cells were more diverse than memory cells and were major contributors to the alloresponse.

Assay: immunoSEQ multiplex PCR; the TCRdb copy retains only in-frame clones and omits some. There are about 50,000 clones in the sample; just over 95% occur only once, and less than 1.1% lies in the top ten. The sample was naive CD8+ T cells sorted from blood. This receptor was taken from a human donor in good health. This chain joins TRBV7-2 and TRBJ2-7, with 9 bases that match TRBD2. The CDR3 region is CASSESGRSSYEQYF. The DNA of the CDR3 is TGTGCCAGCAGCGAGAGCGGGAGGAGCTCCTACGAGCAGTACTTC.